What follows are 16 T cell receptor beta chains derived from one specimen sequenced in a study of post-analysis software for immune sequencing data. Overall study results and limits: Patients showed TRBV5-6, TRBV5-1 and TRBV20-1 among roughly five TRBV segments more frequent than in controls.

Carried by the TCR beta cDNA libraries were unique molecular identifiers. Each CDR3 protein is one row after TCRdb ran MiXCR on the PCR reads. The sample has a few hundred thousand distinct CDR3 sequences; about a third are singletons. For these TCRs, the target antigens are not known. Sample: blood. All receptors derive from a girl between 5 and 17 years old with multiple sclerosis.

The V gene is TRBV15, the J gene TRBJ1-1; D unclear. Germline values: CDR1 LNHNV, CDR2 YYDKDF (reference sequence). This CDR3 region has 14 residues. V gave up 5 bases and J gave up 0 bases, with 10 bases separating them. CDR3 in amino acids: CATSGGRMNTEAFF. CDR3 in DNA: TGTGCCACCAGCGGCGGACGGATGAACACTGAAGCTTTCTTT.

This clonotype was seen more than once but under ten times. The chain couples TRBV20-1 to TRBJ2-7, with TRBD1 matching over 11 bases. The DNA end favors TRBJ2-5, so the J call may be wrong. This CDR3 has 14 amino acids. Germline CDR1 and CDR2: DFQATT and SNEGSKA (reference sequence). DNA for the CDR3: TGCAGTGCTAGCGGACAGGGGGCGGGGGAGACCCAGTACTTC. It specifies CSASGQGAGETQYF.

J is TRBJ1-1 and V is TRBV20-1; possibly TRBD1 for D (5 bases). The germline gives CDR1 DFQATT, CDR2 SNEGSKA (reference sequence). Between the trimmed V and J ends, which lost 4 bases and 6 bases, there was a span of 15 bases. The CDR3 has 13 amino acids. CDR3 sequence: CSAKIGGKAEAFF. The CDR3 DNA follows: TGCAGTGCTAAGATCGGGGGGAAGGCTGAAGCTTTCTTT.

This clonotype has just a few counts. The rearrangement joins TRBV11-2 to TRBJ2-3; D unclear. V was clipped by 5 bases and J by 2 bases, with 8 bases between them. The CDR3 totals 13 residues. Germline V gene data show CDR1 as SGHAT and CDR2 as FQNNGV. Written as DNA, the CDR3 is TGTGCCAGCAGCCTTACCCCCACAGATACGCAGTATTTT. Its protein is CASSLTPTDTQYF.

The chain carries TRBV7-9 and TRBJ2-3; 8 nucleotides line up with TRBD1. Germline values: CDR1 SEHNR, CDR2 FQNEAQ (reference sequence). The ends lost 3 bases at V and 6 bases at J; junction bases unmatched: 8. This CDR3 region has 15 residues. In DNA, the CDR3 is TGTGCCAGCAGCTTGACAGGGGTCGTACTGGATACGCAGTATTTT. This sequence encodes CASSLTGVVLDTQYF.

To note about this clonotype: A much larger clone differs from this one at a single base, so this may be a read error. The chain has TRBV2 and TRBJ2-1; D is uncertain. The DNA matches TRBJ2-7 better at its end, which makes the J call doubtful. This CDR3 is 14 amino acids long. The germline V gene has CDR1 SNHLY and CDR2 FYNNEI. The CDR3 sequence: CASSEQNSYNEQYF. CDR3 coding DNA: TGTGCCAGCAGTGAACAGAACTCCTACAATGAGCAGTACTTC.

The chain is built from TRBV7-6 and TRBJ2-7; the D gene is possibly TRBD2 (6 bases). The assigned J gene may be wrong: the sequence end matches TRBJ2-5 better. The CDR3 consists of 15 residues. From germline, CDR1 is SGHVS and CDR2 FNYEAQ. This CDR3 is CASSLAGTSGETQYF. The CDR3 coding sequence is TGTGCCAGCAGCTTAGCCGGGACTTCGGGGGAGACCCAGTACTTC.

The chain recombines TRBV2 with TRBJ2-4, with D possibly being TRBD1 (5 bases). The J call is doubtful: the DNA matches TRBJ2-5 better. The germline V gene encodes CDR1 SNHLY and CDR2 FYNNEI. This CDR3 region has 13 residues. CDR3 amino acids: CASSVSREETQYF. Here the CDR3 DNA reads TGTGCCAGCAGTGTATCCAGGGAAGAGACCCAGTACTTC.

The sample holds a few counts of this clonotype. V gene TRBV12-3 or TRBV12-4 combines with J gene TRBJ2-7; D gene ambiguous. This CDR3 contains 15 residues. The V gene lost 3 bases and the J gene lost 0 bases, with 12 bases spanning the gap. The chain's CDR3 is CASSFRSQRSYEQYF. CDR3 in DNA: TGTGCCAGCAGTTTTAGGTCCCAGCGCTCCTACGAGCAGTACTTC.

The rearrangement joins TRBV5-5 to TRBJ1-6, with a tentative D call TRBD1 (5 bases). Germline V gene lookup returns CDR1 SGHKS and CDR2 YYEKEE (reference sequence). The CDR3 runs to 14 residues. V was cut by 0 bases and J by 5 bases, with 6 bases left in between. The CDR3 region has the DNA TGTGCCAGCAGCTTGGCAGGGAATAATTCACCCCTCCACTTT. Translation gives CASSLAGNNSPLHF.

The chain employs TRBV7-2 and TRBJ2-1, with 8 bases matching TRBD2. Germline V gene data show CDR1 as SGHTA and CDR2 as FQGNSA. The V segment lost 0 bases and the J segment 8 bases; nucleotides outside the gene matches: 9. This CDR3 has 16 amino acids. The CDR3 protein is CASSLALGGGYYEQFF. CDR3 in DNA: TGTGCCAGCAGCTTAGCGTTGGGCGGGGGGTACTATGAGCAGTTCTTC.

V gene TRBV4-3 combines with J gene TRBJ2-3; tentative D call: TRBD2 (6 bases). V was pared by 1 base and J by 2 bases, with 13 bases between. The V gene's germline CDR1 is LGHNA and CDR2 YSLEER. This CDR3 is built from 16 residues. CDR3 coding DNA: TGCGCCAGCAGCCAAGTGGGGACTCCTTACACAGATACGCAGTATTTT. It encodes CASSQVGTPYTDTQYF.

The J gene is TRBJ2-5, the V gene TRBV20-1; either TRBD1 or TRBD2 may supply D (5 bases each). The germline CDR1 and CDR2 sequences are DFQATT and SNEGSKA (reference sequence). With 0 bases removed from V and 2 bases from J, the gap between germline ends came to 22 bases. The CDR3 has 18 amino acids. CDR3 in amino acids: CSARERTGTNNLQETQYF. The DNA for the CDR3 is TGCAGTGCTAGAGAGAGAACCGGGACCAATAATCTTCAAGAGACCCAGTACTTC.

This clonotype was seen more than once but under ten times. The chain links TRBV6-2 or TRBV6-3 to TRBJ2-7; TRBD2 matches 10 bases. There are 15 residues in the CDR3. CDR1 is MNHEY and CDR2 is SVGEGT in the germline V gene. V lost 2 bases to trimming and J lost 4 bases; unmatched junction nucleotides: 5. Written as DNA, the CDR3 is TGTGCCAGCAGTTACGCGGGACTAGCGTTTTACGAGCAGTACTTC. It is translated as CASSYAGLAFYEQYF.

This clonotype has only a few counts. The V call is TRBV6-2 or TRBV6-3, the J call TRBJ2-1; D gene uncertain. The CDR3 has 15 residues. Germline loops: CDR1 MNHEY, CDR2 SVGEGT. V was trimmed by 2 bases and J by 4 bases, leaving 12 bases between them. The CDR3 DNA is TGTGCCAGCAGTTACGGGCAGACCGGTTACAATGAGCAGTTCTTC. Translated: CASSYGQTGYNEQFF.

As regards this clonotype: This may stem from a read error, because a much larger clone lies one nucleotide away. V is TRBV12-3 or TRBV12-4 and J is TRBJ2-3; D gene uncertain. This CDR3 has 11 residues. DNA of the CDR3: TGTGCCAGCAGTCCCAGAGATACGCACTATTTT. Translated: CASSPRDTHYF.